This TCR beta chain was identified during a study of blood T cells in healthy people across ages. A second PCR, run for about 6 to 12 cycles, used a sample-barcoded 5' primer plus a J-beta primer mix. TCRdb re-analysed the 5' RACE reads in MiXCR, keeping a single row per CDR3 protein. Among about 570,000 distinct CDR3 sequences listed, 25% to 30% were seen once. The CDR3 is made up of 15 amino acids. From germline, CDR1 is MNHNY and CDR2 SVGAGI (reference sequence). V was pared by 4 bases and J by 7 bases, with 5 bases of the junction left unmatched. This clonotype appeared many times. Extractions gave at least 5.5 micrograms of total RNA per sample.

Sequences were obtained from blood. This receptor was obtained from a woman in her sixties or seventies in good health. The rearrangement links TRBV6-6 to TRBJ2-1; 12 bases agree with TRBD2. CDR3 sequence (DNA): TGTGCCAGCAGTTCCCTAGCGGGGGGGAGGAATGAGCAGTTCTTC. Translating gives CASSSLAGGRNEQFF.